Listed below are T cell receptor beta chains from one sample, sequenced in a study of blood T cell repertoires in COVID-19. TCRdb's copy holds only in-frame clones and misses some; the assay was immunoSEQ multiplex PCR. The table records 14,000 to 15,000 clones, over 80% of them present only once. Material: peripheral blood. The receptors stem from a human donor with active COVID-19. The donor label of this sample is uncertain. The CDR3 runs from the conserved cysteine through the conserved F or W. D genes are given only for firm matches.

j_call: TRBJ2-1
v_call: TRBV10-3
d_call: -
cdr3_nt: TGTGCCATCAGTGTTCTCTCGGAGCAGTTCTTC
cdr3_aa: CAISVLSEQFF

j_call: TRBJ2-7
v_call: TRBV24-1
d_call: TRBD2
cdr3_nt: TGTGCCACCAGTCGGGGGGGCGAGCAGTACTTC
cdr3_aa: CATSRGGEQYF

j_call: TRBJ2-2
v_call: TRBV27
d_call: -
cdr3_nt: TGTGCCAGCAGTCCCTTCAGGACATCGAACACCGGGGAGCTGTTTTTT
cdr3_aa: CASSPFRTSNTGELFF

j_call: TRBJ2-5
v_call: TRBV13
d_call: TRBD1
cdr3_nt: TGTGCCAGCAGCTACGGGACAGGCCGAGAGACCCAGTACTTC
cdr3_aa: CASSYGTGRETQYF

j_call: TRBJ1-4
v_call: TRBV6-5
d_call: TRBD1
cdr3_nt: TGTGCCAGCAGTCCAGGGGGGACCTCTAATGAAAAACTGTTTTTT
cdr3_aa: CASSPGGTSNEKLFF

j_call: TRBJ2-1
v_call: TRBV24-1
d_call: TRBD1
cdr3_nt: TGTGCCACCAGTGACCGGGACAGGATGATCAATGAGCAGTTCTTC
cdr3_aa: CATSDRDRMINEQFF

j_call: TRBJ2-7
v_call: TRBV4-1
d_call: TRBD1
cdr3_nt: TGCGCCAGCAGCCGGCGGGCCGGGACAGGGAACGAGCAGTACTTC
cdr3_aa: CASSRRAGTGNEQYF

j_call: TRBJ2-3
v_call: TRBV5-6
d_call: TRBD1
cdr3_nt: TGTGCCAGCAGCAAGGACAGGGGAGTGACAGATACGCAGTATTTT
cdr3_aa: CASSKDRGVTDTQYF

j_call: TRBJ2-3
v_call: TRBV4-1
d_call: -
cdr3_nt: TGCGCCAGCAGCCTACCCACGACTACGACGGCTAGCACAGATACGCAGTATTTT
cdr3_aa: CASSLPTTTTASTDTQYF

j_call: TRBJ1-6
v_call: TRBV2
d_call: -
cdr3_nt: TGTGCCACTACGACAGAGGCAAATTCACCCCTCCACTTT
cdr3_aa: CATTTEANSPLHF

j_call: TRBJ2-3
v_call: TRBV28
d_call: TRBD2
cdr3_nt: TGTGCCAGCAGCGACCTACTAGCGGGAGGGCCGTGGAGCACAGATACGCAGTATTTT
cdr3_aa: CASSDLLAGGPWSTDTQYF

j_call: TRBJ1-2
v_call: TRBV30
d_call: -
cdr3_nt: TGTGCCTGGAGTGGGGAGGGGTCTTATGGCTACACCTTC
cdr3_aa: CAWSGEGSYGYTF

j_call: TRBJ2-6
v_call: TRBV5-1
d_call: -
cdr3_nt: TGCGCCAGCGTCGGTCAACTCGGGGGGGCCAACGTCCTGACTTTC
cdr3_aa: CASVGQLGGANVLTF